Given below is one T cell receptor beta chain in context. The antigen is unknown. The sample originates from a study of cytomegalovirus exposure and HLA in healthy donors. Overall study: Samples from HLA-typed donors yielded some 85 million unique TCRs in an early data release. Findings and caveats of the study: The study flagged 150 to 200 TCR beta chains as cytomegalovirus-associated. It was taken for granted in presence/absence analyses that sequencing depth across donors was roughly uniform. The analysis excluded some indistinguishable V segments, including TRBV6-2 and TRBV6-3.

The PCR ran on 60 Vbeta and 13 Jbeta primers. Data came from immunoSEQ multiplex PCR; TCRdb stores just in-frame clones and leaves some out. The sample carries more than 100,000 clones, under 75% recorded once. This CDR3 has 16 residues. Trimming took 4 bases from V and 8 from J; bases not matched to a gene: 11. Germline CDR1 LNHDA, CDR2 SQIVND (reference sequence). The sequenced sample consisted of PBMCs. The chain is built from TRBV19 and TRBJ1-5; 10 bases agree with TRBD1. The TCR originated in a woman aged 40 to 55 in good health and CMV-seronegative. The chain's CDR3 is CASSTRQGARSEPQHF. Written as DNA, the CDR3 is TGTGCCAGTAGTACGAGACAGGGGGCGCGTTCTGAGCCCCAGCATTTT.